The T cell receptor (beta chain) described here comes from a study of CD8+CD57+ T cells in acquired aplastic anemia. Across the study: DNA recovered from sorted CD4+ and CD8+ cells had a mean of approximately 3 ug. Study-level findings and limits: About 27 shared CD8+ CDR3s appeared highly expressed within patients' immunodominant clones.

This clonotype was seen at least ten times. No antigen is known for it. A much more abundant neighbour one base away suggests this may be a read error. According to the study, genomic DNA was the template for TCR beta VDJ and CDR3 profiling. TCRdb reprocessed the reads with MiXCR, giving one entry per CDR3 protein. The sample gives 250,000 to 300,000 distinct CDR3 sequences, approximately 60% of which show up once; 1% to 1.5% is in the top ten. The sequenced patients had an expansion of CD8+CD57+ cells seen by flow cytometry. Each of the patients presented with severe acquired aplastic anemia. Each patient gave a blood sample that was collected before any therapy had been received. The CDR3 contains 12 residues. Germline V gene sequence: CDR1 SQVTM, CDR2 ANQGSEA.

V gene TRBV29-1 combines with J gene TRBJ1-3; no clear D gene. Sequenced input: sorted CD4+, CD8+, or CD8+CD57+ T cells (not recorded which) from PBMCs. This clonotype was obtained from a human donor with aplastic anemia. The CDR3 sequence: CSVGSTGNTVYF. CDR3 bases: TGCAGCGTTGGCAGTACTGGAAACACCGTATATTTT.